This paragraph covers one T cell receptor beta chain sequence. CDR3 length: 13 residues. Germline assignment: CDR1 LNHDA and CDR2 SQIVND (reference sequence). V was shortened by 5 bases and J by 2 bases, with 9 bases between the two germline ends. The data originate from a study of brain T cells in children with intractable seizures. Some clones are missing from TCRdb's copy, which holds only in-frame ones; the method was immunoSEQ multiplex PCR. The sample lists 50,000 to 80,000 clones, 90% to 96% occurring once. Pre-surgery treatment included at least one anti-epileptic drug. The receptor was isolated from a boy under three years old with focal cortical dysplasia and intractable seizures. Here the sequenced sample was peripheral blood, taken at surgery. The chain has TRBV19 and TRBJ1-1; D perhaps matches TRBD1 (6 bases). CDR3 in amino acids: CASSGQFNTEAFF. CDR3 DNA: TGTGCCAGTAGTGGACAGTTTAACACTGAAGCTTTCTTT.